The clone carrying this T cell receptor (beta chain) turned up a few times. The assay was immunoSEQ multiplex PCR, and TCRdb's table has in-frame clones only and misses some. This table holds about 190,000 clones, about 78% found once. Across about two dozen US areas, participants ranged in age from roughly 18 to 95 years. The study counted Cohort 3 donors as recovered given two negative PCRs, clearance, or symptom resolution. With V trimmed by 5 bases and J by 5 bases, 13 bases remained unmatched. The CDR3 spans 16 residues. Germline V gives CDR1 SGHRS, CDR2 YFSETQ. The data derive from a study of blood T cell repertoires in COVID-19.

The sequenced sample was PBMCs or T cells enriched from blood (not recorded which). The rearrangement joins TRBV5-1 to TRBJ2-5; 9 bases map to TRBD2. The clonotype originates from a woman aged 50 to 60 who had recovered from COVID-19. CDR3 loop: CASRPGAGGSEETQYF. The CDR3 nucleotides read TGCGCCAGCAGACCCGGAGCGGGAGGATCGGAGGAGACCCAGTACTTC.